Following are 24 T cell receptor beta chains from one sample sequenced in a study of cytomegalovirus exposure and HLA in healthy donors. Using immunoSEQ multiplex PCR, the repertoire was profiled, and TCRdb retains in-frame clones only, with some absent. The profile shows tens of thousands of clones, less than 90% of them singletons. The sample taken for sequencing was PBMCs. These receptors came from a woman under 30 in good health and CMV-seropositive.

The CDR3 reads CASSFLLAGVLDEQFF. CDR3 sequence (DNA): TGTGCCAGCAGTTTTCTGCTAGCGGGGGTTTTAGATGAGCAGTTCTTC. The J gene is TRBJ2-1, the V gene TRBV28; 10 bases align to TRBD2. Germline V gives CDR1 MDHEN, CDR2 SYDVKM. The junction had 10 bases not matched to a gene; V was cut back by 3 bases and J by 8 bases. The CDR3 contains 16 residues.

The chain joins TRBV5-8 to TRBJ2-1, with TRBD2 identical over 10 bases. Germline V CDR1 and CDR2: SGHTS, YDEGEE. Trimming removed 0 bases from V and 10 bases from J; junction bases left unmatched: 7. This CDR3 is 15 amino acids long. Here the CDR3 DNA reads TGTGCCAGCAGCTTGGGTATAGCGGGGGGTAACGAGCAGTTCTTC. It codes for CASSLGIAGGNEQFF.

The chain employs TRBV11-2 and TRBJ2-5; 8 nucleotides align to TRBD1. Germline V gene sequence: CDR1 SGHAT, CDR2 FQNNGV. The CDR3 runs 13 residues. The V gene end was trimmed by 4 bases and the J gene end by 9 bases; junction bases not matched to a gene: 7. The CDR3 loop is CASSSRTGISQYF. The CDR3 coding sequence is TGTGCCAGCAGCTCGAGGACAGGGATTTCCCAGTACTTC.

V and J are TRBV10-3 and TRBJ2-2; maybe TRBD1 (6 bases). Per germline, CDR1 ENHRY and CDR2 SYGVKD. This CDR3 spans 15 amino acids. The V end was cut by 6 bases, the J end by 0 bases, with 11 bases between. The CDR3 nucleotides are TGTGCCATCAGCCCAGGGGCGGCGAACACCGGGGAGCTGTTTTTT. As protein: CAISPGAANTGELFF.

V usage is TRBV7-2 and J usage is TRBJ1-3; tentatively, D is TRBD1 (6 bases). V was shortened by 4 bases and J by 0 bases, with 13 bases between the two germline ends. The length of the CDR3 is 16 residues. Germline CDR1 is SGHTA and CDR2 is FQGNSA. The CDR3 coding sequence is TGTGCCAGCAGCTCTGGGGACACCTACTCTGGAAACACCATATATTTT. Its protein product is CASSSGDTYSGNTIYF.

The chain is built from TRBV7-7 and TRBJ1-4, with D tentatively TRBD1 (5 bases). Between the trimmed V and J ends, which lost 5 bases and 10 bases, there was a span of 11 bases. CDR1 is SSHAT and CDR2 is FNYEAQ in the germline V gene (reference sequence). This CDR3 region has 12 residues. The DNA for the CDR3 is TGTGCCAGCAGCCCGGGGGGAGGAAAACTGTTTTTT. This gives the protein CASSPGGGKLFF.

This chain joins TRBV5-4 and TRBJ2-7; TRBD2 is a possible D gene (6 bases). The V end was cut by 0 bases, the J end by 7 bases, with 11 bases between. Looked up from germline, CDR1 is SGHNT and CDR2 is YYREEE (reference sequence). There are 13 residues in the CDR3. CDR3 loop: CASSLDWGEEQYF. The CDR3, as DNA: TGTGCCAGCAGCTTGGATTGGGGGGAGGAGCAGTACTTC.

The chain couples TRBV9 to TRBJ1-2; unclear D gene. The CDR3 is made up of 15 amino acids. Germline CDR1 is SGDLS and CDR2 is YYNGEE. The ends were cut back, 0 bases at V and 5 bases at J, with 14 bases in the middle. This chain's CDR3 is CASSVAPQFQYGYTF. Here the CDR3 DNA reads TGTGCCAGCAGCGTAGCTCCGCAGTTCCAGTATGGCTACACCTTC.

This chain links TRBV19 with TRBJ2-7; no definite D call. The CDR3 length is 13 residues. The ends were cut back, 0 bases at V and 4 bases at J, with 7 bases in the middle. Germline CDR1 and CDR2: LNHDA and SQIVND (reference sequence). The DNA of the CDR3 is TGTGCCAGTAGTATAGATTTCGGGTACGAGCAGTACTTC. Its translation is CASSIDFGYEQYF.

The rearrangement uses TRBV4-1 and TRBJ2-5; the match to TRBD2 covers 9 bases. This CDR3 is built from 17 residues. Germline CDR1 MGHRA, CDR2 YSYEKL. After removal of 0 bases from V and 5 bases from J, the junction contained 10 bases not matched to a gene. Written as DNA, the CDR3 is TGCGCCAGCAGCCAAGAGGCGGGACTAGCTACTGTGGAGACCCAGTACTTC. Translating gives CASSQEAGLATVETQYF.

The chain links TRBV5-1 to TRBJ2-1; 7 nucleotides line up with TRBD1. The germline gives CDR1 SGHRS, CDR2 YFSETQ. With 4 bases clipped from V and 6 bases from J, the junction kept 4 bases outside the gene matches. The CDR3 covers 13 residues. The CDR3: CASSRGPGNEQFF. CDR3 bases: TGCGCCAGCAGCAGGGGGCCCGGCAATGAGCAGTTCTTC.

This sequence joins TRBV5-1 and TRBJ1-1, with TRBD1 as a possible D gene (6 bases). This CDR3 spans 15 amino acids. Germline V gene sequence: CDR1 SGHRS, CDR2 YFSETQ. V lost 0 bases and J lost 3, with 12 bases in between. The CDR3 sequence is CASSLDGGSHTEAFF. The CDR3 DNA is TGCGCCAGCAGCTTGGATGGGGGCTCGCACACTGAAGCTTTCTTT. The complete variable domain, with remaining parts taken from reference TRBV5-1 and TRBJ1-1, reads KAGVTQTPRYLIKTRGQQVTLSCSPISGHRSVSWYQQTPGQGLQFLFEYFSETQRNKGNFPGRFSGRQFSNSRSEMNVSTLELGDSALYLCASSLDGGSHTEAFFGQGTRLTVV.

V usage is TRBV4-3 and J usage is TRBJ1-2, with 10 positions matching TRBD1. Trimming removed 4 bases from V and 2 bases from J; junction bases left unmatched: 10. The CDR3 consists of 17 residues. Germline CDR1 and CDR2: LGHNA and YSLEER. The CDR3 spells CASSPAQGQGRNYGYTF. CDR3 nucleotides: TGCGCCAGCAGCCCTGCCCAGGGACAGGGGAGAAACTATGGCTACACCTTC.

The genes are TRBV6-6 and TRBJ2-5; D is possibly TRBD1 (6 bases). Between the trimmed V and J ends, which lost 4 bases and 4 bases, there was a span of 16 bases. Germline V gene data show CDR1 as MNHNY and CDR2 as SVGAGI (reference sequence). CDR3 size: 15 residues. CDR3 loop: CASSFIVQGSETQYF. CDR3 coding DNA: TGTGCCAGCAGTTTCATCGTACAGGGATCAGAGACCCAGTACTTC.

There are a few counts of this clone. Here the CDR3 DNA reads TGTGCCAGCAGCCAAGTCTGGACTAGCGGGGGGGCCAGGGACGAGCAGTACTTC. Protein: CASSQVWTSGGARDEQYF. The chain links TRBV4-2 to TRBJ2-7, with 15 bases that match TRBD2. This CDR3 is 18 amino acids long. CDR1 and CDR2 from the germline V gene are LGHNA and YNFKEQ. The V and J ends lost 1 base and 5 bases, in that order; junction bases with no gene match: 9.

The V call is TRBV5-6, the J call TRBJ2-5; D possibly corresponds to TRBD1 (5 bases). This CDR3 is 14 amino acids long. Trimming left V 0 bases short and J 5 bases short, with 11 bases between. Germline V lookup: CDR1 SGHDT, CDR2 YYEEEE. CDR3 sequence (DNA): TGTGCCAGCAGCTTGGCAGGGTTCGGGGAGACCCAGTACTTC. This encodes CASSLAGFGETQYF.

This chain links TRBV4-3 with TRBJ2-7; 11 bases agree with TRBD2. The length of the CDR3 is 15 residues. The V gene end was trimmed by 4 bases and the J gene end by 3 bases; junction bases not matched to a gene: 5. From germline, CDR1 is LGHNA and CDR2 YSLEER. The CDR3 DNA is TGCGCCAGCAGCCGCGGGACTAGCGGCCTCTACGAGCAGTACTTC. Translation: CASSRGTSGLYEQYF.

CDR3 sequence reads: CASSPQGLAIDTQYF. CDR3 coding DNA: TGTGCCAGCAGCCCCCAAGGACTAGCAATAGATACGCAGTATTTT. This chain uses TRBV7-2 with TRBJ2-3; TRBD2 matches at 8 bases. Germline CDR1 is SGHTA and CDR2 is FQGNSA. The CDR3 is made up of 15 amino acids. Trimming cost V 5 bases and J 5 bases; bases outside gene matches: 9.

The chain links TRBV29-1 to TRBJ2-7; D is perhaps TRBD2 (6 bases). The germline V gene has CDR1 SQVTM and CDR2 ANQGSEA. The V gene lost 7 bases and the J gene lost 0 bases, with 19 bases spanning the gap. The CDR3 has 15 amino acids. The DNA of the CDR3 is TGCAGCGGACCTAACCGGGACGGGAGCTCCTACGAGCAGTACTTC. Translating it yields CSGPNRDGSSYEQYF.

CDR3 amino acids: CASRRKGQGLYEQYF. DNA of the CDR3: TGTGCCAGCAGGCGCAAGGGACAGGGACTCTACGAGCAGTACTTC. V is TRBV6-5 and J is TRBJ2-7; 9 bases map to TRBD1. The germline gives CDR1 MNHEY, CDR2 SVGAGI. The CDR3 contains 15 residues. V trimming: 6 bases; J trimming: 3 bases; junction bases outside the gene matches: 9.

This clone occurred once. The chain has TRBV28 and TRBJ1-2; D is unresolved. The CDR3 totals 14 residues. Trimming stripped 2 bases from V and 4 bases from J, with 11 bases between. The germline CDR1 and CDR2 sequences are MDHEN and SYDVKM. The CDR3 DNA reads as TGTGCCAGCAGTTTACCTGCGTCTGCCTATGGCTACACCTTC. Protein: CASSLPASAYGYTF.

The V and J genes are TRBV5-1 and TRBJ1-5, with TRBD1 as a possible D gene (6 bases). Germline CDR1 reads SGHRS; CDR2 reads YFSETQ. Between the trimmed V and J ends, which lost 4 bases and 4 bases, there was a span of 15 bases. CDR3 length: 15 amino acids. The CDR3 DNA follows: TGCGCCAGCAGCACCGCCCCAGGGGCTAATCAGCCCCAGCATTTT. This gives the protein CASSTAPGANQPQHF.

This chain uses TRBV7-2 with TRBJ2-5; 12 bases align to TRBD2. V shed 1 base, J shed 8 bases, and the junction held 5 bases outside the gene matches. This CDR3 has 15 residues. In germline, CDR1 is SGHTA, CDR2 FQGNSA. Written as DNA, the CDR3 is TGTGCCAGCAGCTTAGGACTAGCGGGGGTCCTAACCCAGTACTTC. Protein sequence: CASSLGLAGVLTQYF.

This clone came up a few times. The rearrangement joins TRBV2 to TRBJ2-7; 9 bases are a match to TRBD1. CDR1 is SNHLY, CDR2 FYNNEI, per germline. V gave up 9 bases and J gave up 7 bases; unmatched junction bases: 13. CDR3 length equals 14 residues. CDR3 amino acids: CASNRDRVIREQYF. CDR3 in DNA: TGTGCCAGTAATCGGGACAGGGTCATTCGGGAGCAGTACTTC.